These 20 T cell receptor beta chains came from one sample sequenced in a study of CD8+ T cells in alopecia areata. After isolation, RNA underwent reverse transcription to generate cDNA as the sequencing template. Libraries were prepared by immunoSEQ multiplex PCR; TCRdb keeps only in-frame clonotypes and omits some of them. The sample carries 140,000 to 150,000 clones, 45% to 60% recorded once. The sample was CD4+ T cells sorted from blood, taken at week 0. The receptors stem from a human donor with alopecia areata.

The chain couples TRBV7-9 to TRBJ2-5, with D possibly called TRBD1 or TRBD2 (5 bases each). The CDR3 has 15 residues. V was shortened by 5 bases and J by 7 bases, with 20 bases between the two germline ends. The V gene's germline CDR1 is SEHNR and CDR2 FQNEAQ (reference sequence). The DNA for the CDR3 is TGTGCCAGCAGCCTAACCGGGACCCAAGGCGGGACCCAGTACTTC. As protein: CASSLTGTQGGTQYF. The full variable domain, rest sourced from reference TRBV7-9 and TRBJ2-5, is DTGVSQNPRHKITKRGQNVTFRCDPISEHNRLYWYRQTLGQGPEFLTYFQNEAQLEKSRLLSDRFSAERPKGSFSTLEIQRTEQGDSAMYLCASSLTGTQGGTQYFGPGTRLLVL.

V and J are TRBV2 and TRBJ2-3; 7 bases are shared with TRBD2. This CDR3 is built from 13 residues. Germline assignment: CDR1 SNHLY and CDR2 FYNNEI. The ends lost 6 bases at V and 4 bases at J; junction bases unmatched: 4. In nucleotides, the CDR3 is TGTGCCAGCAGCCGGACTAGTGCAGATACGCAGTATTTT. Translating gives CASSRTSADTQYF.

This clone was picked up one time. CDR3 in DNA: TGCACCAGCAGCCGTAGCGGGAGAACAGATACGCAGTATTTT. Its protein is CTSSRSGRTDTQYF. The V and J genes are TRBV1 and TRBJ2-3; TRBD2, the table's D call, was not compared with the DNA. TRBV1 is a pseudogene segment. The CDR3 is 14 amino acids.

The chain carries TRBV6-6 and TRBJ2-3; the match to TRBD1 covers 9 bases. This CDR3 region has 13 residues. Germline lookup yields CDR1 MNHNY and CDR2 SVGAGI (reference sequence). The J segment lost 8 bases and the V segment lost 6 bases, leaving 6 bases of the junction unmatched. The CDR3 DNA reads TGTGCCAGCAGCGGGACAGGGAGTGGTACGCAGTATTTT. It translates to CASSGTGSGTQYF.

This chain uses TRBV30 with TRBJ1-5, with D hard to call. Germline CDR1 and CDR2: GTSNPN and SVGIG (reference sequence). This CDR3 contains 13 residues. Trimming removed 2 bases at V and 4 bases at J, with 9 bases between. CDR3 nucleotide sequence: TGTGCCTGGAGTTCATCCATAAATCAGCCCCAGCATTTT. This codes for CAWSSSINQPQHF.

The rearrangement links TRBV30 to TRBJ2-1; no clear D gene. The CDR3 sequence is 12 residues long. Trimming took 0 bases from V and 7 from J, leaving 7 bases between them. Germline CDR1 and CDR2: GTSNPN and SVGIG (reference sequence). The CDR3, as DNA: TGTGCCTGGAGTGTGCTAGGGAATGAGCAGTTCTTC. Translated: CAWSVLGNEQFF. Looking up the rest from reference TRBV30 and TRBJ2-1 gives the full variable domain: SQTIHQWPATLVQPVGSPLSLECTVEGTSNPNLYWYRQAAGRGLQLLFYSVGIGQISSEVPQNLSASRPQDRQFILSSKKLLLSDSGFYLCAWSVLGNEQFFGPGTRLTVL.

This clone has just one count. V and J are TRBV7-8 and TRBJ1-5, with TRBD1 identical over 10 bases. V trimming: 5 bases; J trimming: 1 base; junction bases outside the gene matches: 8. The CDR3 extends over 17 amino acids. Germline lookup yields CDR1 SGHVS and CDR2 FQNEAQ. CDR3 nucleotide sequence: TGTGCCAGCAGCATAAGGACAGGGGGAAAGAGCAATCAGCCCCAGCATTTT. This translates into CASSIRTGGKSNQPQHF.

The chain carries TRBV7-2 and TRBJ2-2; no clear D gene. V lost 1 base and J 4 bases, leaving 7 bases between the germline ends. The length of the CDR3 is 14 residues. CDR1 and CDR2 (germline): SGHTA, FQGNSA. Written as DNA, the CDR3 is TGTGCCAGCAGCTTAGGTGCCCTCACCGGGGAGCTGTTTTTT. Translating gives CASSLGALTGELFF.

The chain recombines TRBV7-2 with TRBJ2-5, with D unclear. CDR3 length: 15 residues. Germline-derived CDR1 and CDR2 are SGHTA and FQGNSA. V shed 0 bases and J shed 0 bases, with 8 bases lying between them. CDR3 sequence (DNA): TGTGCCAGCAGCTTAGCTCGGTCGGACCAAGAGACCCAGTACTTC. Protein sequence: CASSLARSDQETQYF.

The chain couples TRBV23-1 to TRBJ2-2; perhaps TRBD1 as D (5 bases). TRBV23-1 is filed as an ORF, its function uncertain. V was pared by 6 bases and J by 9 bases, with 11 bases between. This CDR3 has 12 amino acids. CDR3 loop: CASRRTPRELFF. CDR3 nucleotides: TGCGCCAGCAGACGGACACCGCGGGAGCTGTTTTTT.

CDR3 in DNA: TGTGCCAGCTCACCAGCATCAGACAGGGGGCTTGGCTACACCTTC. Amino acids: CASSPASDRGLGYTF. This chain uses TRBV18 with TRBJ1-2; 10 bases are a match to TRBD1. The CDR3 sequence is 15 residues long. The trim removed 2 bases at V and 7 bases at J, leaving 7 bases unmatched. Germline CDR1 and CDR2: KGHSH and LQKENI.

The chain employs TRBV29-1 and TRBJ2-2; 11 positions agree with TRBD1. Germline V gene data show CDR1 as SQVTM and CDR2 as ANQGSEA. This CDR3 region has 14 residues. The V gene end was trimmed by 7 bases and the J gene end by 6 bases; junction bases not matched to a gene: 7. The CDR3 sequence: CSAEDRGQAGELFF. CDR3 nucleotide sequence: TGCAGCGCTGAGGACAGGGGGCAGGCCGGGGAGCTGTTTTTT.

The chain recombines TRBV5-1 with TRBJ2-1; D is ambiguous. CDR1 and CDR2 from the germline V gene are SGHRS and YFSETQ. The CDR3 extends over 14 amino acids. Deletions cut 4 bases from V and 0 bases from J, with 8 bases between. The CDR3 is CASSPPFSYNEQFF. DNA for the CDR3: TGCGCCAGCAGCCCGCCTTTCTCCTACAATGAGCAGTTCTTC.

CDR3 region: CAWSVRRGQGMYSNQPQHF. The CDR3 bases are TGTGCCTGGAGTGTAAGGCGGGGACAGGGTATGTACAGCAATCAGCCCCAGCATTTT. The rearrangement uses TRBV30 and TRBJ1-5; 9 nucleotides agree with TRBD1. The CDR3 extends over 19 amino acids. Germline V gives CDR1 GTSNPN, CDR2 SVGIG (reference sequence). J lost 1 base, V lost 0 bases, and 13 bases had no gene match.

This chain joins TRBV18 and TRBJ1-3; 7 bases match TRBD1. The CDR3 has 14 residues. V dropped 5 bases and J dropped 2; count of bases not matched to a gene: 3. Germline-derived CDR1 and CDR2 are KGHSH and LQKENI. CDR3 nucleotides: TGTGCCAGCTCATCCACAGGGGCTGGAAACACCATATATTTT. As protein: CASSSTGAGNTIYF.

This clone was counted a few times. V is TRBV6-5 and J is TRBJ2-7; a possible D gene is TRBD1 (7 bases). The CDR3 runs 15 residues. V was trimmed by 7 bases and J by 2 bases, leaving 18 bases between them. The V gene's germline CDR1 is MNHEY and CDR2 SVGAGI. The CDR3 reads CASTRGAAGAYEQYF. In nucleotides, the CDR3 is TGTGCCAGCACCAGGGGGGCCGCGGGTGCCTACGAGCAGTACTTC.

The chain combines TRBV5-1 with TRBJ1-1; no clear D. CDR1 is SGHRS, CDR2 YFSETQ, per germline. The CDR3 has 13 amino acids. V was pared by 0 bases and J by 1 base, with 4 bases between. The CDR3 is CASSLGPNTEAFF. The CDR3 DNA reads TGCGCCAGCAGCTTGGGGCCGAACACTGAAGCTTTCTTT. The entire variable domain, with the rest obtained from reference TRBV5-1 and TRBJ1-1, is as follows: KAGVTQTPRYLIKTRGQQVTLSCSPISGHRSVSWYQQTPGQGLQFLFEYFSETQRNKGNFPGRFSGRQFSNSRSEMNVSTLELGDSALYLCASSLGPNTEAFFGQGTRLTVV.

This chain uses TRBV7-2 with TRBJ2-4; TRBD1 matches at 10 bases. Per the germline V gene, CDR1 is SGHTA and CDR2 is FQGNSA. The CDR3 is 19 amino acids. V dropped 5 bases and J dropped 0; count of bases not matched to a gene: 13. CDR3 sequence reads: CASSPAGTGVHLAKNIQYF. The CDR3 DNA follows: TGTGCCAGCAGCCCTGCTGGGACAGGGGTTCATCTAGCCAAAAACATTCAGTACTTC.

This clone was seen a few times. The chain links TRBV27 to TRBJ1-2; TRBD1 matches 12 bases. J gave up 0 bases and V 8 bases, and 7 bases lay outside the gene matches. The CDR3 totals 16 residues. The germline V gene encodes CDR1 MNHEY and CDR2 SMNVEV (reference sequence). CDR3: CASHPGQGAPNYGYTF. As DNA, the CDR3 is TGTGCCAGCCATCCGGGACAGGGGGCACCTAACTATGGCTACACCTTC.

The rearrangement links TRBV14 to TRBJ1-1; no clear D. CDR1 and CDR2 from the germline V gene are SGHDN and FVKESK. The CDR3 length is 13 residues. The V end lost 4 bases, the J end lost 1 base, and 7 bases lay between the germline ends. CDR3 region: CASSRRENTEAFF. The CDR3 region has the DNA TGTGCCAGCAGCCGGCGGGAGAACACTGAAGCTTTCTTT. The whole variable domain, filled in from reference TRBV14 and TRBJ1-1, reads EAGVTQFPSHSVIEKGQTVTLRCDPISGHDNLYWYRRVMGKEIKFLLHFVKESKQDESGMPNNRFLAERTGGTYSTLKVQPAELEDSGVYFCASSRRENTEAFFGQGTRLTVV.